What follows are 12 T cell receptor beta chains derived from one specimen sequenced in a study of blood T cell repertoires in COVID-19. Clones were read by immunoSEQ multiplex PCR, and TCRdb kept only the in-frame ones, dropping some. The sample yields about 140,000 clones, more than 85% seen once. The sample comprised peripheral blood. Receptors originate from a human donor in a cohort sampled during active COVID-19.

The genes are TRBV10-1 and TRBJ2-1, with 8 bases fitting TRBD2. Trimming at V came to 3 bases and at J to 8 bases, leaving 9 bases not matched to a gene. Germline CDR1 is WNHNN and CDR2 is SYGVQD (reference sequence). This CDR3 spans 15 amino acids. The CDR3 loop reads CASSDGGGPGDEQFF. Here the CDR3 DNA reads TGCGCCAGCAGTGACGGGGGGGGGCCAGGAGATGAGCAGTTCTTC.

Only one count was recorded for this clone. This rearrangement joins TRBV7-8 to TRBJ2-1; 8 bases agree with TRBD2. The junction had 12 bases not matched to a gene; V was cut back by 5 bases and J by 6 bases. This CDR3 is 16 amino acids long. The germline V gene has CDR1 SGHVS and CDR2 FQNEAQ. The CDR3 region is CASSETGLGRLNEQFF. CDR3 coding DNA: TGTGCCAGCAGCGAAACGGGACTAGGCCGACTCAATGAGCAGTTCTTC.

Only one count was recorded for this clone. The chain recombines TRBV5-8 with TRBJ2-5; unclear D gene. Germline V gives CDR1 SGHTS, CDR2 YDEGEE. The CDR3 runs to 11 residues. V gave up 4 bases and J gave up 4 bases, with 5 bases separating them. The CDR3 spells CASSPIETQYF. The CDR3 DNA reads TGTGCCAGCAGCCCAATAGAGACCCAGTACTTC.

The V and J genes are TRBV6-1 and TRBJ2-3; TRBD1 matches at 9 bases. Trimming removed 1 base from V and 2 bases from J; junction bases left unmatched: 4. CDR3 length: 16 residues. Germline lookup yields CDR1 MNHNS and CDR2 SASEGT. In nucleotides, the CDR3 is TGTGCCAGCAGTGAAGGGGGGACAGGGTTCACAGATACGCAGTATTTT. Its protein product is CASSEGGTGFTDTQYF.

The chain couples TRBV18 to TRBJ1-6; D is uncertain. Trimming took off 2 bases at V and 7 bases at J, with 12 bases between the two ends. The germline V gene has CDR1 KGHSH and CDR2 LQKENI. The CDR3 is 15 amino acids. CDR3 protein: CASSPLRDVNSPLHF. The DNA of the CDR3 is TGTGCCAGCTCACCATTGAGGGATGTGAATTCACCCCTCCACTTT.

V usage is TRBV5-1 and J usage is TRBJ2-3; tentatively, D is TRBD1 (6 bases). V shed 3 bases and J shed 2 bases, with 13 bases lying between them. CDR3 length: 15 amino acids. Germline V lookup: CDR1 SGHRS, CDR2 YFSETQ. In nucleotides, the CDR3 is TGCGCCAGCAGCTCCACAGGGTGGGTCACAGATACGCAGTATTTT. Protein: CASSSTGWVTDTQYF.

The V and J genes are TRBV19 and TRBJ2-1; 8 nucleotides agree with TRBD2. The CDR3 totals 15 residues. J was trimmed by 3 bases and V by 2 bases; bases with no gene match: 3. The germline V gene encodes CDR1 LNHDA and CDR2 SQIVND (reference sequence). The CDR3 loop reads CASSIPGLVYNEQFF. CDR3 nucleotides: TGTGCCAGTAGTATACCGGGACTAGTCTACAATGAGCAGTTCTTC. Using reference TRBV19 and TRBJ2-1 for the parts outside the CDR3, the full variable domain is DGGITQSPKYLFRKEGQNVTLSCEQNLNHDAMYWYRQDPGQGLRLIYYSQIVNDFQKGDIAEGYSVSREKKESFPLTVTSAQKNPTAFYLCASSIPGLVYNEQFFGPGTRLTVL.

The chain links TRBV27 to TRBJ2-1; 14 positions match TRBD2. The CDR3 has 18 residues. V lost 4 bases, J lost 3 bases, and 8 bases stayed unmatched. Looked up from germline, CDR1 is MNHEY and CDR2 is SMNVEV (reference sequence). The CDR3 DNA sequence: TGTGCCAGCAGTTATGGGACTAGCGGGAGAACGATCTACAATGAGCAGTTCTTC. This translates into CASSYGTSGRTIYNEQFF.

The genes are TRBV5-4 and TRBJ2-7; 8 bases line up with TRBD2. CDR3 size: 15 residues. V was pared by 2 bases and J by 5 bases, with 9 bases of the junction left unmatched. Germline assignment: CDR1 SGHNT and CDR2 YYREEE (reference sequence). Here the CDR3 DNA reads TGTGCCAGCAGCTTCGGTGTGACTAGCGACAACGAGCAGTACTTC. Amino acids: CASSFGVTSDNEQYF. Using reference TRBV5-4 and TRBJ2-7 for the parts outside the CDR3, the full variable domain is ETGVTQSPTHLIKTRGQQVTLRCSSQSGHNTVSWYQQALGQGPQFIFQYYREEENGRGNFPPRFSGLQFPNYSSELNVNALELDDSALYLCASSFGVTSDNEQYFGPGTRLTVT.

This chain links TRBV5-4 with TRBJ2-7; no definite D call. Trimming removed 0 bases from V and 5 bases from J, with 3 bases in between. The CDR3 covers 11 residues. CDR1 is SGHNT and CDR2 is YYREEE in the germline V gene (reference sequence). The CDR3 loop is CASSLVDEQYF. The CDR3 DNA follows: TGTGCCAGCAGCTTGGTAGACGAGCAGTACTTC.

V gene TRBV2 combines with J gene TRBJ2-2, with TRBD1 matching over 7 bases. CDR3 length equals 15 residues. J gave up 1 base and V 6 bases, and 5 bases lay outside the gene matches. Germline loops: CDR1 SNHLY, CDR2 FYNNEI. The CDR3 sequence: CASRYRGMNTGELFF. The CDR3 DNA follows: TGTGCCAGCAGATACAGGGGAATGAACACCGGGGAGCTGTTTTTT.

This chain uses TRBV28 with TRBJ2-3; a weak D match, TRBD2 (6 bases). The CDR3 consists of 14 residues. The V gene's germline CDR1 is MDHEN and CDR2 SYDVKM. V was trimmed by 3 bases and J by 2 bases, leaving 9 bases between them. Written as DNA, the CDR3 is TGTGCCAGCAGTTTGGGCGGGAACACAGATACGCAGTATTTT. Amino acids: CASSLGGNTDTQYF. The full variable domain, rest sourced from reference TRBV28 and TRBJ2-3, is DVKVTQSSRYLVKRTGEKVFLECVQDMDHENMFWYRQDPGLGLRLIYFSYDVKMKEKGDIPEGYSVSREKKERFSLILESASTNQTSMYLCASSLGGNTDTQYFGPGTRLTVL.